This TCR beta chain was identified in a study of cytomegalovirus exposure and HLA in healthy donors. Study-level information: Unique TCRs from HLA-typed donors, 80 million to 100 million of them, were held in an early data release.

Study outcomes and limitations: The study had only CMV serostatus as immune exposure information. It emerged from a later analysis that several of the most significant clusters appeared to be linked to common viral pathogens.

Donors consisted of healthy bone marrow donors. The germline CDR1 and CDR2 sequences are GTSNPN and SVGIG (reference sequence). There are 14 residues in the CDR3. V was clipped by 2 bases and J by 1 base; unmatched bases: 4. This clone has a handful of counts. Its target is unknown. The PCR was carried out with 60 Vbeta primers and 13 Jbeta primers. The method was immunoSEQ multiplex PCR; TCRdb's version includes in-frame clones alone and lacks a portion of them. The top ten clones hold approximately 9.9% of a sample with 89,000 or so clones, 70% to 80% of them seen once. The V gene is TRBV30, the J gene TRBJ1-1; 7 positions match TRBD1. The source is a man between 18 and 35 years old in good health and CMV-seropositive. The sample taken for sequencing was PBMCs. In DNA form, the CDR3 reads TGTGCCTGGAGTAGACAGGGAAAGAACACTGAAGCTTTCTTT. Its protein is CAWSRQGKNTEAFF.